The TCR beta chain described here comes from a study of Graves' ophthalmopathy and Graves' hyperthyroidism. Study-wide results and limits: Using a 13-signature model, the authors split ophthalmopathy from stable hyperthyroidism, with 85% to 90% sensitivity and around 76% specificity. The model flagged ophthalmopathy progression at more than 60% sensitivity and 72% to 80% specificity.

About this clonotype: Its cognate antigen is unknown.

The stable label applied to hyperthyroidism with no ophthalmopathy within 18 months of follow-up. CDR1 is MNHNS, CDR2 SASEGT, per germline. V lost 2 bases, J lost 6 bases, and 8 bases lay in between. The CDR3 is made up of 13 amino acids. The authors amplified TCR beta CDR3 regions, and they did so from RNA transcripts for repertoire sequencing. In the first round, RT-PCR was carried out with HTBI primers, and a multiplex PCR formed the second round. TCRdb reprocessed the multiplex PCR reads with MiXCR, giving one entry per CDR3 protein. The profile shows roughly 610,000 distinct CDR3 sequences, 20% to 25% of them singletons.

The specimen sequenced was peripheral blood. The source is a woman aged 18-29 years with stable Graves' hyperthyroidism. Some clones in this sample may be carry-over from other donors' samples. This chain links TRBV6-1 with TRBJ1-5, with D possibly being TRBD1 (5 bases). The CDR3 spells CASSEYQGQPQHF. CDR3 DNA: TGTGCCAGCAGTGAATATCAGGGTCAGCCCCAGCATTTT.